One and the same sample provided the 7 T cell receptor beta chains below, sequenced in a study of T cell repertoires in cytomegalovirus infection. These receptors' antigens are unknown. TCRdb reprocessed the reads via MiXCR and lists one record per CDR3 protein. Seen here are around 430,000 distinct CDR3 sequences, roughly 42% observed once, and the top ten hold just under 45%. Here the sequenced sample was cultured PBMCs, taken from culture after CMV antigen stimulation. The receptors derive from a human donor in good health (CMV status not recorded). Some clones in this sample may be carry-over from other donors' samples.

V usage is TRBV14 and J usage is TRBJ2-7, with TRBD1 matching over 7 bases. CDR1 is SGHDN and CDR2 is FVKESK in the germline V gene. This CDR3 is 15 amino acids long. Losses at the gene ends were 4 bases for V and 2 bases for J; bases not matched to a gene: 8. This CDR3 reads CASSPFRGMTYEQYF. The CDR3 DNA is TGTGCCAGCAGCCCCTTCAGGGGGATGACCTACGAGCAGTACTTC.

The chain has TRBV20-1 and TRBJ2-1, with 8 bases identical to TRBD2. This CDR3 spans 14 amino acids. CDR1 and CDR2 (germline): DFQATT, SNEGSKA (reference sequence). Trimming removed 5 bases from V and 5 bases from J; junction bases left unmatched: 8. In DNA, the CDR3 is TGCAGTGCTGGGGGGGCGGGGGGTAACAATGAGCAGTTCTTC. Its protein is CSAGGAGGNNEQFF.

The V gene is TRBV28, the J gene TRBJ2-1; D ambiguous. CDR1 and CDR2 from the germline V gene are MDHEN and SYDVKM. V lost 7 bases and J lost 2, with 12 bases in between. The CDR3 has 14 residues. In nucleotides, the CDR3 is TGTGCCAGCACCCCTGGTGAAGCCTACAATGAGCAGTTCTTC. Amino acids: CASTPGEAYNEQFF.

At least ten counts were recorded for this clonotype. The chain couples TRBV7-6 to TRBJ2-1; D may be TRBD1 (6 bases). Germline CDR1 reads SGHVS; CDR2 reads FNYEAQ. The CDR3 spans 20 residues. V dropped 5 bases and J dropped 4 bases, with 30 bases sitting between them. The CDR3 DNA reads TGTGCCAGCAGCGGGGAAGGGGGAACGCCTCAACGCCTATCGTACAATGAGCAGTTCTTC. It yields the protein CASSGEGGTPQRLSYNEQFF.

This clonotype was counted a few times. CDR3 sequence: CASSERYGNQPQHF. The DNA for the CDR3 is TGTGCCAGCAGTGAACGATACGGCAATCAGCCCCAGCATTTT. The rearrangement links TRBV6-1 to TRBJ1-5; D is undetermined. CDR3 length equals 14 residues. V gave up 2 bases and J gave up 2 bases, with 7 bases separating them. The V gene's germline CDR1 is MNHNS and CDR2 SASEGT.

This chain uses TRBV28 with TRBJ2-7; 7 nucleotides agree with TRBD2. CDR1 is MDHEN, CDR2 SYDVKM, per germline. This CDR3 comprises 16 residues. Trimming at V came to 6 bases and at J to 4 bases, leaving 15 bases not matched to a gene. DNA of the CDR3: TGTGCCAGCAGCGAACCAGGCGGGGGAAGACCTTACGAGCAGTACTTC. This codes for CASSEPGGGRPYEQYF.

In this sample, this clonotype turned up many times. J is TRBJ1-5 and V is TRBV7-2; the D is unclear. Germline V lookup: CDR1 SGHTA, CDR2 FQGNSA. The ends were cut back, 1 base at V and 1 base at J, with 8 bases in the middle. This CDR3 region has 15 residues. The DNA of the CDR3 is TGTGCCAGCAGCTTAGAATTGCGGAGCAATCAGCCCCAGCATTTT. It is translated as CASSLELRSNQPQHF.